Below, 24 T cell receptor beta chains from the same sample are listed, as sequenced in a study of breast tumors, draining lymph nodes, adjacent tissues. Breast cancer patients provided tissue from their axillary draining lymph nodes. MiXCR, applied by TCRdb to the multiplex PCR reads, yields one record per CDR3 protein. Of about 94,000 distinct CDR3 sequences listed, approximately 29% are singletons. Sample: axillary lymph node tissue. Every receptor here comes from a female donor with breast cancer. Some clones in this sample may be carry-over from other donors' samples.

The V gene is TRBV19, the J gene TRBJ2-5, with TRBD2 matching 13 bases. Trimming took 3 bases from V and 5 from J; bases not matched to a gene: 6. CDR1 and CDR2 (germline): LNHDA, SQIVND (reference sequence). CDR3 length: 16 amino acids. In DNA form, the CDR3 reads TGTGCCAGTAGTATCGGACTAGCGGGAGATTCGGAGACCCAGTACTTC. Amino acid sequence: CASSIGLAGDSETQYF.

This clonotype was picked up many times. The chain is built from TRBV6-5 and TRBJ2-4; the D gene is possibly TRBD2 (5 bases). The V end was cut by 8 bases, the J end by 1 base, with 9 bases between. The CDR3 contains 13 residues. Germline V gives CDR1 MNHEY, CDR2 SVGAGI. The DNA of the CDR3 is TGTGCCAGCTCAGCGGCGGCCAAAAACATTCAGTACTTC. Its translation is CASSAAAKNIQYF.

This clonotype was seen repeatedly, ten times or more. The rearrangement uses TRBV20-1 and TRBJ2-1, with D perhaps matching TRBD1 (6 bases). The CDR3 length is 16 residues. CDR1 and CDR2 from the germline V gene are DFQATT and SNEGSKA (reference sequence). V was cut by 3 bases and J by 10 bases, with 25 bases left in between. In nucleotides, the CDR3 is TGCAGTGCTAGTTCCGCTAGCAGAGGGGGTTGGGGAGAGCAGTTCTTC. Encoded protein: CSASSASRGGWGEQFF.

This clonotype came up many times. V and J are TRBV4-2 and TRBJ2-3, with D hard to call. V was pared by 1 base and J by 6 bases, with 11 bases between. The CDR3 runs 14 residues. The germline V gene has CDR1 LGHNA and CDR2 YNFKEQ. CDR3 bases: TGTGCCAGCAGCCAAGGTTTGTTTGTCGATACGCAGTATTTT. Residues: CASSQGLFVDTQYF.

This CDR3 reads CASSLAVRNTEAFF. CDR3 DNA sequence: TGTGCCAGCAGCCTCGCGGTTAGGAACACTGAAGCTTTCTTT. The chain is built from TRBV2 and TRBJ1-1; D gene ambiguous. Trimming shortened V by 6 bases and J by 1 base, and 12 bases separated the two germline ends. This CDR3 comprises 14 residues. Germline V gene sequence: CDR1 SNHLY, CDR2 FYNNEI.

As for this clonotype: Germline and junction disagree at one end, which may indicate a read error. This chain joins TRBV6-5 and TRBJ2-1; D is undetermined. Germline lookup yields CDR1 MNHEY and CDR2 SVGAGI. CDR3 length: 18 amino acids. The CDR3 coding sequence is TGTGCCCGCAGCGACACGAAACTCGACTGGGGATCCTACAATGAGCAGTTCTTC. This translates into CARSDTKLDWGSYNEQFF.

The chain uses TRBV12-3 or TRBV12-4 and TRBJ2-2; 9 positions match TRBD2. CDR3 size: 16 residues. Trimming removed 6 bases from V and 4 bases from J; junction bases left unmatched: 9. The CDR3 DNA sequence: TGTGCCAGCAGCTCCGGACTAGCGTTAAGCACCGGGGAGCTGTTTTTT. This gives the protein CASSSGLALSTGELFF.

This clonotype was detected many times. The CDR3 region is CASSERNSEGGLAKNIQYF. The CDR3 region has the DNA TGTGCCAGCAGTGAAAGGAACAGCGAAGGAGGACTAGCCAAAAACATTCAGTACTTC. The chain has TRBV2 and TRBJ2-4; D is possibly TRBD2 (5 bases). Trimming pared 2 bases from V and 0 bases from J, leaving 20 bases between. The germline CDR1 and CDR2 sequences are SNHLY and FYNNEI. This CDR3 is 19 amino acids long.

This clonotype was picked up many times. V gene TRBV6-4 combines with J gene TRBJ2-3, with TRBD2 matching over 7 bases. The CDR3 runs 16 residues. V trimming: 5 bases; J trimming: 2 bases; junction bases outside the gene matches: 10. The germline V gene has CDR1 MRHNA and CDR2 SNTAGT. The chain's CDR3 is CASSIPSGAYTDTQYF. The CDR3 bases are TGTGCCAGCAGTATCCCCAGCGGGGCTTACACAGATACGCAGTATTTT.

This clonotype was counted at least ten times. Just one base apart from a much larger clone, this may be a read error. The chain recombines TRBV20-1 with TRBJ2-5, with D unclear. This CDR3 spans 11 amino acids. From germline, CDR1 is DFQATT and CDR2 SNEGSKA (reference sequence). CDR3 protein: CSVREQETQSF. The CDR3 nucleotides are TGCAGCGTAAGAGAACAAGAGACCCAGTCCTTC.

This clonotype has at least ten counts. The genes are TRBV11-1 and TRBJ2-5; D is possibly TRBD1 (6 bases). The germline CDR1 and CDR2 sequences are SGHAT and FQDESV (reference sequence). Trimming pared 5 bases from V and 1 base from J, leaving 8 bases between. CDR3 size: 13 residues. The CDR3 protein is CASSTGPQETQYF. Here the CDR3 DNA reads TGTGCCAGCAGCACAGGGCCCCAAGAGACCCAGTACTTC.

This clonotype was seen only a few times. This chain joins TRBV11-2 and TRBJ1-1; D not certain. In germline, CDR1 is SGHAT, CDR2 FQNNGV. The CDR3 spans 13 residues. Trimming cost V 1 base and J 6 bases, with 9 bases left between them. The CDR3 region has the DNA TGTGCCAGCAGCTTAGTTGGGTCGTCTGAAGCTTTCTTT. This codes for CASSLVGSSEAFF.

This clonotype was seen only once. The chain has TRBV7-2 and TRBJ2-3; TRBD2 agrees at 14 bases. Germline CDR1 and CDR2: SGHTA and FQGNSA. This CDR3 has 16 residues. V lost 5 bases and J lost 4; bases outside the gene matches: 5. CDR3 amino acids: CASSIRTSGRPDTQYF. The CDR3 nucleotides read TGTGCCAGCAGCATACGGACTAGCGGGAGGCCAGATACGCAGTATTTT.

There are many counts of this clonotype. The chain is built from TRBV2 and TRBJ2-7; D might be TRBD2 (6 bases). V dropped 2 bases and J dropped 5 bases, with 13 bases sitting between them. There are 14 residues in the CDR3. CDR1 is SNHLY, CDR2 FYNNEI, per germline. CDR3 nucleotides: TGTGCCAGCAGTGAACCGGGGAGGAGAGACGAGCAGTACTTC. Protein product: CASSEPGRRDEQYF.

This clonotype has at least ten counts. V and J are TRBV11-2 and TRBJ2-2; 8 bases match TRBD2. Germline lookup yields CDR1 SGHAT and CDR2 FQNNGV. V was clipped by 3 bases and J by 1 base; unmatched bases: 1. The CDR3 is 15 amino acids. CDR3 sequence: CASSFAGGNTGELFF. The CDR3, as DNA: TGTGCCAGCAGCTTTGCGGGAGGGAACACCGGGGAGCTGTTTTTT.

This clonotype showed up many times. The CDR3 region has the DNA TGCAGTGCTAGAGTACGGTACGAGCAGTACTTC. Its translation: CSARVRYEQYF. This chain uses TRBV20-1 with TRBJ2-7; D remains unclear. From germline, CDR1 is DFQATT and CDR2 SNEGSKA (reference sequence). V dropped 1 base and J dropped 4 bases, with 5 bases sitting between them. The CDR3 extends over 11 amino acids.

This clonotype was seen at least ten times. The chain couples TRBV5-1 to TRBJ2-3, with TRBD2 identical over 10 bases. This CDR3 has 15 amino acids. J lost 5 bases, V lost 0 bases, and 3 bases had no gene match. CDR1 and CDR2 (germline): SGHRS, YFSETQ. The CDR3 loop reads CASSLESSGRDTQYF. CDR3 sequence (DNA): TGCGCCAGCAGCTTGGAATCTAGCGGGAGAGATACGCAGTATTTT.

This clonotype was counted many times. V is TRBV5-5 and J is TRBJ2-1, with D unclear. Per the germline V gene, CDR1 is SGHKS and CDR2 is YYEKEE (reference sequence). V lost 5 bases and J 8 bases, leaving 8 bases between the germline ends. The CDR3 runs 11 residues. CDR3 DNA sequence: TGTGCCAGCAGTTACTCAGATGAGCAGTTCTTC. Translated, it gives CASSYSDEQFF.

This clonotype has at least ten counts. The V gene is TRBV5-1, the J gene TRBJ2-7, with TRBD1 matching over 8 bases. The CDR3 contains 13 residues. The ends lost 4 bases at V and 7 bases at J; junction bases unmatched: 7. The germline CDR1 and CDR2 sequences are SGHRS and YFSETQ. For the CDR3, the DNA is TGCGCCAGCAGCCCGGACAGGGCCTGGGAGCAGTACTTC. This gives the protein CASSPDRAWEQYF.

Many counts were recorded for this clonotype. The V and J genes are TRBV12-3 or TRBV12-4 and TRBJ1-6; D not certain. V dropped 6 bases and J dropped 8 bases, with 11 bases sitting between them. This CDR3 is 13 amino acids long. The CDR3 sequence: CASSYSRDSPLHF. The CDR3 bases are TGTGCCAGCAGCTACAGTCGGGATTCACCCCTCCACTTT.

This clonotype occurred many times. The chain's CDR3 is CATSRAVGKETQYF. CDR3 nucleotides: TGTGCCACCAGCAGAGCTGTGGGTAAAGAGACCCAGTACTTC. V usage is TRBV15 and J usage is TRBJ2-5; no definite D call. Trimming took 1 base from V and 3 from J, leaving 9 bases between them. Per germline, CDR1 LNHNV and CDR2 YYDKDF (reference sequence). This CDR3 is built from 14 residues.

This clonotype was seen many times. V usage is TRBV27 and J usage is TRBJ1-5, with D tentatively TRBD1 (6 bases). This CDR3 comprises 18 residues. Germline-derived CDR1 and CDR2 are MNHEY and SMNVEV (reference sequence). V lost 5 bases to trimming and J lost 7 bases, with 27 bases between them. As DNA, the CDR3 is TGTGCCAGCAGTCACGGGGGCCGGGGGTCTTCGGGACGACAGCCCCAGCATTTT. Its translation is CASSHGGRGSSGRQPQHF.

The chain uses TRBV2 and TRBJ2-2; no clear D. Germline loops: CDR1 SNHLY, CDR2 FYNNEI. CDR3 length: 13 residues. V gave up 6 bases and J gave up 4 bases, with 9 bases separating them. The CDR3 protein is CASRGSPTGELFF. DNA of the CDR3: TGTGCCAGCAGAGGGTCCCCCACCGGGGAGCTGTTTTTT.

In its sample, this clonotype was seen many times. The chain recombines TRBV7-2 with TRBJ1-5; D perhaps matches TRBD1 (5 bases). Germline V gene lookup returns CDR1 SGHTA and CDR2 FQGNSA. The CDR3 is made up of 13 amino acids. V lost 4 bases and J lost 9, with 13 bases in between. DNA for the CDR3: TGTGCCAGCAGCTCTGGGATAAGGGGGCCCCAGCATTTT. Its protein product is CASSSGIRGPQHF.